This TCR beta chain comes out of a study of CD8 T cells in ankylosing spondylitis. In TCRdb, the 5' RACE reads were re-called with MiXCR into one record per CDR3 protein. In the table there are some 350,000 distinct CDR3 sequences, 14% to 15% of which are singletons. Trimming cost V 4 bases and J 3 bases, with 9 bases left between them. This CDR3 comprises 13 residues. Germline V gives CDR1 LNHDA, CDR2 SQIVND (reference sequence). This clonotype was counted ten times or more. The material sequenced was blood, either unsorted or a sorted T cell fraction (not recorded which). The clonotype was recovered from a male donor with ankylosing spondylitis or in good health (not recorded which). V usage is TRBV19 and J usage is TRBJ1-2; D possibly corresponds to TRBD1 (6 bases). The CDR3 reads CASSRNRDYGYTF. The DNA for the CDR3 is TGTGCCAGTAGTAGGAACAGGGACTATGGCTACACCTTC.